The T cell receptor beta chain described here comes from a study of blood T cell repertoires in COVID-19. Looking at the study overall: Italy, Spain and the United States were the sources of the convalescent and acute COVID-19 samples. T cells, B-cell-depleted T cells, or PBMCs provided the cDNA or gDNA that served as material.

Source study methods: Amplification of reference gene primers was used by the study to estimate nucleated cell counts. Assay: immunoSEQ multiplex PCR; the TCRdb copy retains only in-frame clones and omits some. The DNA gave D and trimming, while V, J and clone size come from that table. The top ten clones hold approximately 10% of a sample with tens of thousands of clones, about 88% of them seen once. The CDR3 is made up of 16 amino acids. Germline CDR1 SGHTA, CDR2 FQGNSA. Trimming pared 6 bases from V and 2 bases from J, leaving 18 bases between. Sequencing was performed on peripheral blood. This chain uses TRBV7-2 with TRBJ2-3; D might be TRBD2 (5 bases). The origin of this receptor is a man aged 50 to 59 with active COVID-19. The CDR3 reads CASSFTGGSYTDTQYF. The CDR3 DNA sequence: TGTGCCAGCAGTTTCACTGGTGGGAGTTACACAGATACGCAGTATTTT.